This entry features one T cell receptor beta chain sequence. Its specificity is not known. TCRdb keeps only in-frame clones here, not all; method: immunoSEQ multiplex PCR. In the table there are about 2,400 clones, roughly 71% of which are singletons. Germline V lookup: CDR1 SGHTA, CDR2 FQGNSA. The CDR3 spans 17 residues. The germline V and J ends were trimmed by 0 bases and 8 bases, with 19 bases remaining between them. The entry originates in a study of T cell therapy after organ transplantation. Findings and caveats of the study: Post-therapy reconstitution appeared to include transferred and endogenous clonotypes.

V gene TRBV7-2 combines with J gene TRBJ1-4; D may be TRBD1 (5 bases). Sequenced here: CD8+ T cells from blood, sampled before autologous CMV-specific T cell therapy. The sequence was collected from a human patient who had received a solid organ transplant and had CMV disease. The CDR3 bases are TGTGCCAGCAGCTTAGCGGGATCCATGGGGGTTCAAGAAAAACTGTTTTTT. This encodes CASSLAGSMGVQEKLFF.